The 26 T cell receptor beta chains given below trace back to one sample, sequenced in a study of radiation and T cells in renal cell carcinoma. The time point denotes: blood 2 weeks post-SBRT. The treatment: 15 Gy SBRT to primary tumor, nephrectomy 4 weeks later. Libraries were prepared by immunoSEQ multiplex PCR; TCRdb keeps only in-frame clonotypes and omits some of them. Among 120,000 or so clones listed, about 81% were seen once. Sequencing was performed on blood, taken from a patient whose treatment included radiotherapy and nephrectomy. The receptors stem from a woman aged 55-69 years with renal cell carcinoma.

The rearrangement links TRBV7-2 to TRBJ2-3; D remains ambiguous. Germline V gene data show CDR1 as SGHTA and CDR2 as FQGNSA. V lost 5 bases and J 2 bases, leaving 11 bases between the germline ends. CDR3 length equals 14 residues. The CDR3 reads CASSARYLTDTQYF. As DNA, the CDR3 is TGTGCCAGCAGCGCTCGCTACCTCACAGATACGCAGTATTTT.

The chain recombines TRBV27 with TRBJ1-5; D gene uncertain. V was trimmed by 5 bases and J by 8 bases, leaving 19 bases between them. The CDR3 extends over 15 amino acids. Germline V CDR1 and CDR2: MNHEY, SMNVEV (reference sequence). CDR3 amino acids: CASSPKDRGLEPQHF. DNA of the CDR3: TGTGCCAGCAGTCCGAAGGACCGGGGATTGGAGCCCCAGCATTTT.

The chain combines TRBV5-1 with TRBJ1-5, with 8 bases lining up with TRBD1. Trimming at V came to 5 bases and at J to 5 bases, leaving 3 bases not matched to a gene. The CDR3 loop spans 13 amino acids. The germline gives CDR1 SGHRS, CDR2 YFSETQ. The CDR3 loop reads CASRDRVDQPQHF. DNA of the CDR3: TGCGCCAGCAGGGACAGGGTAGATCAGCCCCAGCATTTT. Variable domain in full (rest from reference TRBV5-1 and TRBJ1-5): KAGVTQTPRYLIKTRGQQVTLSCSPISGHRSVSWYQQTPGQGLQFLFEYFSETQRNKGNFPGRFSGRQFSNSRSEMNVSTLELGDSALYLCASRDRVDQPQHFGDGTRLSIL.

The V gene is TRBV9, the J gene TRBJ1-3; TRBD1 might be the D (5 bases). Trimming took off 0 bases at V and 2 bases at J, with 15 bases between the two ends. Germline lookup yields CDR1 SGDLS and CDR2 YYNGEE. The CDR3 consists of 17 residues. The CDR3 is CASSVEEGQLAGNTIYF. CDR3 in DNA: TGTGCCAGCAGCGTAGAGGAGGGGCAGCTTGCTGGAAACACCATATATTTT.

The chain recombines TRBV29-1 with TRBJ2-5, with 8 bases matching TRBD2. The germline V gene has CDR1 SQVTM and CDR2 ANQGSEA. V shed 7 bases and J 6 bases; nucleotides not matched to a gene: 7. The CDR3 totals 12 residues. This chain's CDR3 is CSARAGGQTQYF. The CDR3 nucleotides are TGCAGCGCGCGGGCGGGGGGTCAGACCCAGTACTTC.

The rearrangement joins TRBV6-6 to TRBJ1-2, with 10 bases lining up with TRBD1. This CDR3 is built from 15 residues. Trimming removed 2 bases from V and 5 bases from J; junction bases left unmatched: 5. The germline CDR1 and CDR2 sequences are MNHNY and SVGAGI (reference sequence). This chain's CDR3 is CASSYATGGAYGYTF. The CDR3 DNA sequence: TGTGCCAGCAGTTACGCGACAGGGGGCGCATATGGCTACACCTTC.

The sample holds a few counts of this clone. The chain combines TRBV19 with TRBJ1-5; D ambiguous. Between the trimmed V and J ends, which lost 6 bases and 3 bases, there was a span of 6 bases. Germline CDR1 reads LNHDA; CDR2 reads SQIVND (reference sequence). The length of the CDR3 is 12 residues. The CDR3 loop is CASRITNQPQHF. The CDR3, as DNA: TGTGCCAGTAGGATCACCAATCAGCCCCAGCATTTT.

The chain combines TRBV28 with TRBJ1-2; D is unresolved. V was pared by 6 bases and J by 2 bases, with 10 bases between. Per germline, CDR1 MDHEN and CDR2 SYDVKM. This CDR3 is built from 13 residues. The CDR3 loop reads CASRTGVNYGYTF. CDR3 in DNA: TGTGCCAGCAGGACCGGGGTCAACTATGGCTACACCTTC.

V gene TRBV6-1 combines with J gene TRBJ2-5, with 9 bases lining up with TRBD1. The CDR3 spans 15 residues. Trimming at V came to 4 bases and at J to 5 bases, leaving 8 bases not matched to a gene. CDR1 MNHNS and CDR2 SASEGT come from the germline V gene. This CDR3 reads CASSGRDREMETQYF. DNA of the CDR3: TGTGCCAGCAGTGGCCGGGACAGGGAAATGGAGACCCAGTACTTC.

The chain joins TRBV12-5 to TRBJ2-1; no definite D call. The V gene's germline CDR1 is LGHNT and CDR2 FRNRAP. The length of the CDR3 is 14 residues. V lost 5 bases and J 7 bases, leaving 15 bases between the germline ends. CDR3 sequence reads: CASGPGAPENEQFF. The CDR3 region has the DNA TGTGCTAGTGGTCCCGGAGCCCCTGAGAATGAGCAGTTCTTC.

V gene TRBV7-2 combines with J gene TRBJ2-1; weak D call: TRBD1 (6 bases). This CDR3 contains 14 residues. V lost 5 bases, J lost 4 bases, and 12 bases lay in between. Germline assignment: CDR1 SGHTA and CDR2 FQGNSA. The CDR3 DNA follows: TGTGCCAGCAGCCTGATCGACAGGTACAATGAGCAGTTCTTC. It specifies CASSLIDRYNEQFF.

The chain employs TRBV4-2 and TRBJ2-1, with 13 bases aligning to TRBD2. This CDR3 is 18 amino acids long. Trimming took 0 bases from V and 12 from J; bases not matched to a gene: 14. Germline CDR1 reads LGHNA; CDR2 reads YNFKEQ. The CDR3: CASSQDLAGTSGKGGQFF. DNA of the CDR3: TGTGCCAGCAGCCAAGATCTGGCCGGGACTAGCGGGAAAGGAGGGCAGTTCTTC.

This chain joins TRBV6-5 and TRBJ2-7, with D maybe TRBD1 (6 bases). The V end lost 0 bases, the J end lost 3 bases, and 12 bases lay between the germline ends. Germline CDR1 MNHEY, CDR2 SVGAGI. This CDR3 spans 15 amino acids. The CDR3 nucleotides read TGTGCCAGCAGTTACTCCGGGGAAGGGGGCTACGAGCAGTACTTC. This encodes CASSYSGEGGYEQYF.

This clone was counted a single time. The rearrangement uses TRBV10-3 and TRBJ1-4, with D possibly being TRBD1 (6 bases). Trimming removed 4 bases from V and 5 bases from J, with 14 bases in between. CDR3 length: 15 residues. The germline V gene has CDR1 ENHRY and CDR2 SYGVKD. The CDR3 loop reads CAISGGRGGNEKLFF. The DNA for the CDR3 is TGTGCCATCAGTGGTGGGAGGGGGGGAAATGAAAAACTGTTTTTT.

Details on this clone: The same CDR3 can be traced to other DNA sequences in this sample. The chain carries TRBV5-1 and TRBJ2-5; D might be TRBD1 (5 bases). V was shortened by 0 bases and J by 2 bases, with 8 bases between the two germline ends. Germline V CDR1 and CDR2: SGHRS, YFSETQ. CDR3 length: 14 amino acids. This chain's CDR3 is CASSLETAQETQYF. The CDR3 DNA is TGCGCCAGCAGCTTGGAGACAGCACAAGAGACCCAGTACTTC.

This chain's CDR3 is CASSWDSQNTEAFF. The CDR3 region has the DNA TGTGCCAGCAGTTGGGACAGCCAAAACACTGAAGCTTTCTTT. The genes are TRBV2 and TRBJ1-1, with 7 bases lining up with TRBD1. This CDR3 region has 14 residues. The V gene's germline CDR1 is SNHLY and CDR2 FYNNEI. Trimming cost V 5 bases and J 2 bases; bases outside gene matches: 5. Full variable domain (remainder filled in from reference TRBV2 and TRBJ1-1): EPEVTQTPSHQVTQMGQEVILRCVPISNHLYFYWYRQILGQKVEFLVSFYNNEISEKSEIFDDQFSVERPDGSNFTLKIRSTKLEDSAMYFCASSWDSQNTEAFFGQGTRLTVV.

In its sample, this clone was seen a few times. The chain has TRBV28 and TRBJ2-6, with D maybe TRBD1 (5 bases). The germline V gene encodes CDR1 MDHEN and CDR2 SYDVKM. With 7 bases removed from V and 0 bases from J, the gap between germline ends came to 19 bases. This CDR3 region has 18 residues. The CDR3 reads CASNWTPGHHSGANVLTF. The CDR3 nucleotides read TGTGCCAGCAACTGGACCCCCGGACATCACTCTGGGGCCAACGTCCTGACTTTC.

The rearrangement uses TRBV18 and TRBJ1-4; D ambiguous. V lost 7 bases and J 4 bases, leaving 10 bases between the germline ends. Looked up from germline, CDR1 is KGHSH and CDR2 is LQKENI. The CDR3 extends over 13 amino acids. In DNA form, the CDR3 reads TGTGCCAGCTTTCGGTATCTTAATGAAAAACTGTTTTTT. This translates into CASFRYLNEKLFF.

J is TRBJ1-5 and V is TRBV6-6; D is unresolved. Trimming removed 8 bases from V and 3 bases from J, with 8 bases in between. The CDR3 loop spans 12 amino acids. Germline CDR1 MNHNY, CDR2 SVGAGI (reference sequence). In DNA, the CDR3 is TGTGCCAGCGGAGGGAACAATCAGCCCCAGCATTTT. It translates to CASGGNNQPQHF.

This clone has more than one count but fewer than ten. The chain couples TRBV4-3 to TRBJ1-1; 10 bases are shared with TRBD1. The CDR3 is 15 amino acids. V lost 4 bases and J lost 5; bases outside the gene matches: 7. Per the germline V gene, CDR1 is LGHNA and CDR2 is YSLEER. The CDR3 DNA reads TGCGCCAGCAGCCGGACAGGGGGGGGAGAAACTGAAGCTTTCTTT. It specifies CASSRTGGGETEAFF.

The sample holds a few counts of this clone. The chain employs TRBV5-6 and TRBJ1-5; D unresolved. The CDR3 length is 12 residues. V was shortened by 4 bases and J by 9 bases, with 11 bases between the two germline ends. The germline V gene has CDR1 SGHDT and CDR2 YYEEEE. The CDR3 DNA sequence: TGTGCCAGCAGCACGGGGATTTTGCCCCAGCATTTT. It is translated as CASSTGILPQHF. The full variable domain, its missing parts supplied by reference TRBV5-6 and TRBJ1-5, is DAGVTQSPTHLIKTRGQQVTLRCSPKSGHDTVSWYQQALGQGPQFIFQYYEEEERQRGNFPDRFSGHQFPNYSSELNVNALLLGDSALYLCASSTGILPQHFGDGTRLSIL.

This chain connects TRBV5-1 to TRBJ2-2; D is unclear. This CDR3 spans 17 amino acids. Germline V lookup: CDR1 SGHRS, CDR2 YFSETQ. The V end was cut by 2 bases, the J end by 2 bases, with 16 bases between. Here the CDR3 DNA reads TGCGCCAGCAGCTTCCCCCTCCACGTTGCAAACACCGGGGAGCTGTTTTTT. Translation: CASSFPLHVANTGELFF.

The chain carries TRBV5-1 and TRBJ1-1; 7 bases line up with TRBD1. This CDR3 region has 15 residues. Germline V gene sequence: CDR1 SGHRS, CDR2 YFSETQ. Trimming cost V 4 bases and J 1 base; bases outside gene matches: 7. CDR3 coding DNA: TGCGCCAGCAGCGAAGCCGGGACAGCGAACACTGAAGCTTTCTTT. Amino acids: CASSEAGTANTEAFF.

The chain is built from TRBV7-6 and TRBJ2-7; D is unclear. The CDR3 has 14 amino acids. Trimming took 1 base from V and 0 from J, leaving 7 bases between them. CDR1 and CDR2 from the germline V gene are SGHVS and FNYEAQ. The CDR3 bases are TGTGCCAGCAGCTTAGTGGCCAACTCCTACGAGCAGTACTTC. Its translation is CASSLVANSYEQYF.

The chain links TRBV7-9 to TRBJ1-2; 11 bases align to TRBD1. From germline, CDR1 is SEHNR and CDR2 FQNEAQ (reference sequence). V shed 5 bases and J 3 bases; nucleotides not matched to a gene: 14. The CDR3 has 18 residues. The CDR3 protein is CASSPNVFTGQGDYGYTF. The DNA for the CDR3 is TGTGCCAGCAGCCCCAATGTCTTCACGGGACAGGGGGACTATGGCTACACCTTC.

This clone was seen only once. The chain employs TRBV6-1 and TRBJ1-2, with a weak D call TRBD1 (5 bases). The CDR3 covers 16 residues. Germline CDR1 reads MNHNS; CDR2 reads SASEGT. Trimming took 3 bases from V and 8 from J, leaving 22 bases between them. This chain's CDR3 is CASSDYRDPPGGGYTF. The CDR3 coding sequence is TGTGCCAGCAGTGACTACCGGGACCCCCCAGGAGGAGGCTACACCTTC.